A single sample gave rise to the 10 T cell receptor beta chains below, sequenced in a study of blood T cell repertoires in COVID-19. Some clones are missing from TCRdb's copy, which holds only in-frame ones; the method was immunoSEQ multiplex PCR. The table lists a few hundred thousand clones, 80% to 90% of them singletons. The sequenced material came from peripheral blood. These receptors were collected from a woman aged 45-65 years with COVID-19, enrolled during active disease.

V gene TRBV14 combines with J gene TRBJ2-2, with 9 nucleotides matching TRBD2. The CDR3 spans 16 residues. J gave up 4 bases and V 1 base, and 4 bases lay outside the gene matches. Looked up from germline, CDR1 is SGHDN and CDR2 is FVKESK. The CDR3 DNA is TGTGCCAGCAGCCAAGGCGGGAGGGCCCCCACCGGGGAGCTGTTTTTT. Its protein product is CASSQGGRAPTGELFF.

The count of this clone is one. The chain is built from TRBV3-1 (or the pseudogene TRBV3-2) and TRBJ2-1; D is possibly TRBD1 (5 bases). The CDR3 has 13 amino acids. Germline V gives CDR1 LGHDT, CDR2 YNNKEL (reference sequence). Trimming cost V 4 bases and J 5 bases, with 9 bases left between them. CDR3 sequence: CASSRTSNNEQFF. The CDR3 bases are TGTGCCAGCAGCCGGACAAGTAACAATGAGCAGTTCTTC.

This clone came up once. The chain employs TRBV6-2 or TRBV6-3 and TRBJ2-7; TRBD2 matches at 12 bases. The length of the CDR3 is 15 residues. After removal of 5 bases from V and 4 bases from J, the junction contained 6 bases not matched to a gene. Germline V gives CDR1 MNHEY, CDR2 SVGEGT. This chain's CDR3 is CASSPLAGGRYEQYF. In DNA form, the CDR3 reads TGTGCCAGCAGTCCCCTAGCGGGAGGGCGTTACGAGCAGTACTTC.

V and J are TRBV5-5 and TRBJ2-5; D uncertain. CDR3 size: 13 residues. Trimming stripped 0 bases from V and 5 bases from J, with 8 bases between. Germline CDR1 is SGHKS and CDR2 is YYEKEE (reference sequence). DNA for the CDR3: TGTGCCAGCAGCTTGGGCAGAACGGAGACCCAGTACTTC. Amino acid sequence: CASSLGRTETQYF. Drawing the rest from reference TRBV5-5 and TRBJ2-5, the complete variable domain is DAGVTQSPTHLIKTRGQQVTLRCSPISGHKSVSWYQQVLGQGPQFIFQYYEKEERGRGNFPDRFSARQFPNYSSELNVNALLLGDSALYLCASSLGRTETQYFGPGTRLLVL.

V is TRBV29-1 and J is TRBJ2-5, with 8 bases matching TRBD2. This CDR3 is 13 amino acids long. Germline V gene lookup returns CDR1 SQVTM and CDR2 ANQGSEA. Unmatched junction bases numbered 3, after V lost 4 bases and J lost 2 bases. The CDR3: CSVAGGRQETQYF. The CDR3 DNA follows: TGCAGCGTTGCGGGGGGGCGGCAAGAGACCCAGTACTTC.

V usage is TRBV5-1 and J usage is TRBJ2-2; D perhaps matches TRBD1 (6 bases). The germline V gene encodes CDR1 SGHRS and CDR2 YFSETQ. The CDR3 runs to 16 residues. V was clipped by 4 bases and J by 2 bases, with 15 bases between them. CDR3 sequence reads: CASSEGPGANTGELFF. The CDR3 coding sequence is TGCGCCAGCAGCGAAGGGCCAGGGGCCAACACCGGGGAGCTGTTTTTT.

The chain joins TRBV9 to TRBJ2-3; 10 bases fit TRBD1. V was clipped by 4 bases and J by 2 bases; unmatched bases: 7. The V gene's germline CDR1 is SGDLS and CDR2 YYNGEE. This CDR3 has 16 amino acids. CDR3 DNA: TGTGCCAGCAGCCCCACGGGACAGGGGAACACAGATACGCAGTATTTT. It yields the protein CASSPTGQGNTDTQYF.

The chain combines TRBV6-5 with TRBJ2-1; the match to TRBD1 covers 8 bases. The CDR3 has 14 amino acids. Trimming cost V 8 bases and J 6 bases; bases outside gene matches: 9. Germline-derived CDR1 and CDR2 are MNHEY and SVGAGI. CDR3 sequence: CASAAWTGINEQFF. Here the CDR3 DNA reads TGTGCCAGCGCCGCGTGGACAGGGATCAATGAGCAGTTCTTC.

This clone was picked up one time. This chain uses TRBV4-3 with TRBJ1-5, with D unresolved. CDR1 is LGHNA, CDR2 YSLEER, per germline. V gave up 1 base and J gave up 3 bases, with 13 bases separating them. The length of the CDR3 is 16 residues. CDR3 sequence: CASSQAADGYNQPQHF. CDR3 coding DNA: TGCGCCAGCAGCCAAGCAGCGGACGGATACAATCAGCCCCAGCATTTT.

The CDR3 here is CASRWGPSTGELFF. As DNA, the CDR3 is TGTGCCAGCAGGTGGGGGCCCTCCACCGGGGAGCTGTTTTTT. V and J are TRBV6-5 and TRBJ2-2; D might be TRBD1 (6 bases). The CDR3 covers 14 residues. Trimming took 6 bases from V and 4 from J, leaving 12 bases between them. Germline lookup yields CDR1 MNHEY and CDR2 SVGAGI.